This T cell receptor beta chain was sequenced in a study of T cell responses to AZD1222 COVID-19 vaccine. Profiling relied on immunoSEQ multiplex PCR, and the TCRdb table lists in-frame clones only, not all of them. Of some 150,000 clones detected, around 89% appear once; the ten largest clones hold roughly 4%. Points from the study as a whole: Donors were mostly white British, more females; clonal diversity possibly underestimated. No repertoire was sampled before or during the peak T cell response, only after it.

The CDR3 has 15 residues. Germline V gene data show CDR1 as LGHNA and CDR2 as YSLEER. Trimming pared 4 bases from V and 4 bases from J, leaving 16 bases between. Concerning this clone: The antigen is not known.

The rearrangement uses TRBV4-3 and TRBJ2-5; D remains unclear. Material: peripheral blood, obtained 28 days after the second AZD1222 dose. The sequence derives from an adult who received the AZD1222 COVID-19 vaccine. CDR3 sequence: CASSLALAVGETQYF. CDR3 in DNA: TGCGCCAGCAGCCTAGCTTTAGCTGTTGGAGAGACCCAGTACTTC.